The next 5 T cell receptor beta chains were all read from a single sample in a study of cytomegalovirus exposure and HLA in healthy donors. Vbeta (60) and Jbeta (13) primers were used in the PCR. Sequencing used immunoSEQ multiplex PCR; TCRdb keeps in-frame clones, though not all of them. The sample has some 120,000 clones, about 80% seen once. Material: PBMCs. The receptors were gathered from a male donor in good health and CMV-seronegative.

The chain is built from TRBV2 and TRBJ1-5; tentative D call: TRBD1 (6 bases). The length of the CDR3 is 15 residues. Germline assignment: CDR1 SNHLY and CDR2 FYNNEI. V lost 6 bases and J 0 bases, leaving 12 bases between the germline ends. This CDR3 is CASSPGTNSNQPQHF. CDR3 DNA sequence: TGTGCCAGCAGCCCCGGGACAAATAGCAATCAGCCCCAGCATTTT.

The chain combines TRBV5-1 with TRBJ1-1, with D perhaps TRBD1 (5 bases). Per germline, CDR1 SGHRS and CDR2 YFSETQ. This CDR3 comprises 15 residues. The V end was cut by 0 bases, the J end by 5 bases, with 14 bases between. The CDR3 sequence is CASSLGAFGGTEAFF. Here the CDR3 DNA reads TGCGCCAGCAGCTTGGGGGCGTTTGGGGGGACTGAAGCTTTCTTT.

This sequence joins TRBV9 and TRBJ2-6; D uncertain. This CDR3 spans 17 amino acids. Germline V gives CDR1 SGDLS, CDR2 YYNGEE. Trimming took 0 bases from V and 0 from J, leaving 10 bases between them. As DNA, the CDR3 is TGTGCCAGCAGCGTAGCTGGCTTACCCTCTGGGGCCAACGTCCTGACTTTC. It codes for CASSVAGLPSGANVLTF.

This rearrangement joins TRBV28 to TRBJ1-1, with 10 bases lining up with TRBD1. The J segment lost 5 bases and the V segment lost 6 bases, leaving 6 bases of the junction unmatched. Germline values: CDR1 MDHEN, CDR2 SYDVKM. This CDR3 is built from 14 residues. The CDR3 nucleotides are TGTGCCAGCAGGCCGGGACAGGGGCCTACTGAAGCTTTCTTT. Translating gives CASRPGQGPTEAFF.

This rearrangement joins TRBV28 to TRBJ2-7; 7 bases fit TRBD1. The V segment lost 5 bases and the J segment 1 base; nucleotides outside the gene matches: 14. The CDR3 loop spans 17 amino acids. Germline lookup yields CDR1 MDHEN and CDR2 SYDVKM. CDR3 in amino acids: CASSQGSETGYSYEQYF. In DNA, the CDR3 is TGTGCCAGCAGTCAGGGCTCCGAGACAGGGTATTCCTACGAGCAGTACTTC.